Included here is one T cell receptor beta chain sequence, with context. The target antigen is unknown. Use of 60 Vbeta and 13 Jbeta primers characterized the PCR. Clones were read by immunoSEQ multiplex PCR, and TCRdb kept only the in-frame ones, dropping some. Here the sample spans about 190,000 clones, over 70% being singletons. This sample is drawn from a study of cytomegalovirus exposure and HLA in healthy donors. Study findings and constraints: In vitro confirmation showed a few CMV-associated chains to be CMV antigen specific. TCR beta sequences numbering 15,000 to 20,000 were associated with HLA alleles at 0.05 false discovery rate in a later analysis. For cytomegalovirus status, the classifier reportedly gave diagnoses with high specificity and sensitivity. TRBV6-2, TRBV6-3 and some other V segments were excluded as indistinguishable.

V was cut by 6 bases and J by 0 bases, with 8 bases left in between. Germline CDR1 reads SGHTA; CDR2 reads FQGNSA. This CDR3 region has 14 residues. Sequencing was carried out using PBMCs. The chain links TRBV7-2 to TRBJ2-2, with D possibly being TRBD1 (5 bases). The source of this sequence is a man between 25 and 39 years old in good health and CMV-seronegative. Written as DNA, the CDR3 is TGTGCCAGCAGGCGACAGACGAACACCGGGGAGCTGTTTTTT. It yields the protein CASRRQTNTGELFF.